Sequencing of this TCR beta chain was carried out in a study of OX40 agonist ivuxolimab in advanced cancers. Study-level information: Ivuxolimab, which is an agonistic anti-OX40 (CD134) antibody, was administered to the patients. Broader study findings: Those patients achieving a partial response at 0.1-3.0 mg/kg showed among the lowest clonal expansion.

As to this clone: Its target is unknown.

Only in-frame clones appear in the TCRdb table, and some are missing; sequencing was by immunoSEQ multiplex PCR. The repertoire consists of about 24,000 clones, with 65% to 85% occurring once and the leading ten covering about 17%. CDR1 SGHRS and CDR2 YFSETQ come from the germline V gene. V lost 1 base to trimming and J lost 5 bases, with 18 bases between them. The CDR3 runs to 16 residues. The sequence came from an adult with an advanced solid tumor such as melanoma, head and neck, liver or kidney cancer. Sequences were derived from CD4+ or CD8+ T cells sorted from blood, sampled in a trial of the OX40 agonist ivuxolimab. The gene calls are TRBV5-1 and TRBJ2-5; D is possibly TRBD1 or TRBD2 (6 bases each). The CDR3 region is CASSLNVQGGGETQYF. The DNA for the CDR3 is TGCGCCAGCAGCTTGAACGTACAGGGAGGTGGCGAGACCCAGTACTTC.